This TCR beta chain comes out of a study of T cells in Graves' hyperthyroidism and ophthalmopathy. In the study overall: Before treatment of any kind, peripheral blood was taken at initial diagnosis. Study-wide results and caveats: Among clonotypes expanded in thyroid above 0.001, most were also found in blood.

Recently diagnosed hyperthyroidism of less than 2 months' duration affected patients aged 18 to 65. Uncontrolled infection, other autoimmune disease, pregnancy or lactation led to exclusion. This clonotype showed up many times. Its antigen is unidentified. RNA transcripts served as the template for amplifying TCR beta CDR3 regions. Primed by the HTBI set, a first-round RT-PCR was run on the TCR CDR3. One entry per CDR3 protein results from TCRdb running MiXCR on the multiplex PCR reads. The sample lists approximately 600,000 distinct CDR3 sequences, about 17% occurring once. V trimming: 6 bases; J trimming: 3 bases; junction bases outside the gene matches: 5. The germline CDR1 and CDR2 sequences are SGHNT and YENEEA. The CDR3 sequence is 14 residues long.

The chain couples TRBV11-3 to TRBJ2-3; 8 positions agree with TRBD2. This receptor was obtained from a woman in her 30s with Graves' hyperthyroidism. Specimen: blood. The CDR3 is CASRPGLVTDTQYF. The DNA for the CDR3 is TGTGCCAGCAGACCGGGACTAGTGACAGATACGCAGTATTTT.